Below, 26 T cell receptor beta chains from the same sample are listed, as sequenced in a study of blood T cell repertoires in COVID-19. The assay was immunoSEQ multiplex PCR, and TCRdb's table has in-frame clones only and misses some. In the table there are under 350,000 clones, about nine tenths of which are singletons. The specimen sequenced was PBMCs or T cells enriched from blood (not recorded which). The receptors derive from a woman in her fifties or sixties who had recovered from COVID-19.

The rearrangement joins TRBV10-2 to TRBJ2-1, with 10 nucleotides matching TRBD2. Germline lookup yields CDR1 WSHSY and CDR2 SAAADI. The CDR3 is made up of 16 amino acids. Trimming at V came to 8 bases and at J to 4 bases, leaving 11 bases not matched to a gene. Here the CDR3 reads CASRSLTSGFYNEQFF. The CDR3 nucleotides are TGCGCCAGCCGCTCTCTGACTAGCGGGTTTTACAATGAGCAGTTCTTC.

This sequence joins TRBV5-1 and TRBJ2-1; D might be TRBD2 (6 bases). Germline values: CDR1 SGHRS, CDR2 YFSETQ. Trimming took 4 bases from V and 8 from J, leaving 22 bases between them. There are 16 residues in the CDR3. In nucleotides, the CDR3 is TGCGCCAGCAGCAGGGAGGTAACTACGGCAATGGATGAGCAGTTCTTC. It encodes CASSREVTTAMDEQFF.

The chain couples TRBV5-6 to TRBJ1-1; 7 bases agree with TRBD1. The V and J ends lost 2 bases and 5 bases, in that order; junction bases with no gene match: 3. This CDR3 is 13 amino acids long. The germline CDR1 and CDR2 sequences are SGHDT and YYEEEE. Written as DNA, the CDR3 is TGTGCCAGCAGCTTTAGGACAGGAACTGAAGCTTTCTTT. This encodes CASSFRTGTEAFF.

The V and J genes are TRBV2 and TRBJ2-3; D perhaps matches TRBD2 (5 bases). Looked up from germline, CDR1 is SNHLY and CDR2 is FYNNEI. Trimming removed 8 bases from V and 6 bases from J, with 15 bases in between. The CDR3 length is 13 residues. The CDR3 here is CASRGARGDTQYF. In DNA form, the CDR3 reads TGTGCCAGCCGGGGAGCAAGAGGCGATACGCAGTATTTT.

CDR3 in DNA: TGTGCCAGCAGCATGGGACTGGATTTGTACAATGAGCAGTTCTTC. This translates into CASSMGLDLYNEQFF. The chain joins TRBV7-8 to TRBJ2-1, with a possible D match to TRBD2 (6 bases). This CDR3 is built from 15 residues. Per the germline V gene, CDR1 is SGHVS and CDR2 is FQNEAQ. V gave up 5 bases and J gave up 4 bases, with 15 bases separating them.

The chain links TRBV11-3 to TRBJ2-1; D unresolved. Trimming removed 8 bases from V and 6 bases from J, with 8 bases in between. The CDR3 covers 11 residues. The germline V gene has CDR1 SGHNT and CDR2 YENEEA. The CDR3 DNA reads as TGTGCCAGCGGTTTGAGCAATGAGCAGTTCTTC. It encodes CASGLSNEQFF.

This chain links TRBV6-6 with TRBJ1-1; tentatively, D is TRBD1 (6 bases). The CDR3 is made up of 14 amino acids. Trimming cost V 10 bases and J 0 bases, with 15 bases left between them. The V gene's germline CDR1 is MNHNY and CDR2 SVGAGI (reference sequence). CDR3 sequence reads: CATRGDTMNTEAFF. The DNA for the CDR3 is TGTGCCACACGGGGGGACACCATGAACACTGAAGCTTTCTTT.

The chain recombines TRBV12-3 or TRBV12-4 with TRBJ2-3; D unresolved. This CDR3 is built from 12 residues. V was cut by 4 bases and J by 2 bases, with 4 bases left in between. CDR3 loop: CASSSSTDTQYF. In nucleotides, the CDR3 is TGTGCCAGCAGTTCCTCCACAGATACGCAGTATTTT.

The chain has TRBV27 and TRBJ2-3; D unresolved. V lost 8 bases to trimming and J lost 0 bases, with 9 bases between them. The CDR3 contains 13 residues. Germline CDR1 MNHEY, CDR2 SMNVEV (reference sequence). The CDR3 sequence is CASQDTSTDTQYF. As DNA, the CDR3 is TGTGCCAGCCAAGACACTAGCACAGATACGCAGTATTTT.

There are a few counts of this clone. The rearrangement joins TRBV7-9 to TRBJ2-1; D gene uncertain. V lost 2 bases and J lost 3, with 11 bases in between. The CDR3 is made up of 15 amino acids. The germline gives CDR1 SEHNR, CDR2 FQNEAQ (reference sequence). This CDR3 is CASSLQASDYNEQFF. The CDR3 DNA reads TGTGCCAGCAGCTTACAGGCCTCCGACTACAATGAGCAGTTCTTC.

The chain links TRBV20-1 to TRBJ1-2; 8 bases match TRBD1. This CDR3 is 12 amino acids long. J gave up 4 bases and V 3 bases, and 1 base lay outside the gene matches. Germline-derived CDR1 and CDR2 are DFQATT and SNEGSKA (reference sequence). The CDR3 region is CSASGTGYGYTF. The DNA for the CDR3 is TGCAGTGCTAGTGGGACAGGCTATGGCTACACCTTC.

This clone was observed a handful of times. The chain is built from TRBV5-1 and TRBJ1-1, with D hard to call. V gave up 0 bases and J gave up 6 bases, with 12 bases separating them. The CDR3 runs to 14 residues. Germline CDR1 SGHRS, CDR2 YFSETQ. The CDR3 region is CASSLGSGGSEAFF. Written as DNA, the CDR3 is TGCGCCAGCAGCTTGGGCAGTGGAGGGTCTGAAGCTTTCTTT.

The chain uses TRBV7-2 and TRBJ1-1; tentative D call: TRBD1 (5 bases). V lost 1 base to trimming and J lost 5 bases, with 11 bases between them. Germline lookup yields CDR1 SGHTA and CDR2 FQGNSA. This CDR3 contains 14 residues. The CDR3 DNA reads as TGTGCCAGCAGCTTAGGTCAGGGCTGGACTGAAGCTTTCTTT. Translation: CASSLGQGWTEAFF.

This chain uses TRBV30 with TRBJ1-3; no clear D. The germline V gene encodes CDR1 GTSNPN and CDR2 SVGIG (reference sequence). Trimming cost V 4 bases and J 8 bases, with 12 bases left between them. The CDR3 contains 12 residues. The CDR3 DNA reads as TGTGCCTGGAATCGAGCCGTGGACACCATATATTTT. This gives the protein CAWNRAVDTIYF.

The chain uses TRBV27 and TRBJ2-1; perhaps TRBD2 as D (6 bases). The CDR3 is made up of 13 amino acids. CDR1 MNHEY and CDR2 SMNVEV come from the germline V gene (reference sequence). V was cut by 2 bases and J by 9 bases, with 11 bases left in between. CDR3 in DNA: TGTGCCAGCAGTTTAAGACTAGATAGTGAGCAGTTCTTC. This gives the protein CASSLRLDSEQFF.

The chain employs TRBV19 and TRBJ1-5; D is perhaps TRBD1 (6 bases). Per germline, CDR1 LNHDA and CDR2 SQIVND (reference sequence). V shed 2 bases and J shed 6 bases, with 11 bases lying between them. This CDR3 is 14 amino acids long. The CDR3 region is CASSIQGIGQPQHF. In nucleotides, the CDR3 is TGTGCCAGTAGTATACAGGGGATCGGTCAGCCCCAGCATTTT.

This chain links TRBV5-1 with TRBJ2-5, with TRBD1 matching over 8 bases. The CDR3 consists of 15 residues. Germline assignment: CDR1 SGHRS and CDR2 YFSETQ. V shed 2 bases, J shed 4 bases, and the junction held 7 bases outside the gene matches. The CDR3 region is CASSFGPGGVETQYF. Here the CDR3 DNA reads TGCGCCAGCAGCTTCGGCCCAGGGGGCGTAGAGACCCAGTACTTC.

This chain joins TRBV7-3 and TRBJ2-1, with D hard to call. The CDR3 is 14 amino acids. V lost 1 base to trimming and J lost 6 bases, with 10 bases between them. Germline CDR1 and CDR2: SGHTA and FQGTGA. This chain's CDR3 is CASSLMSQSNEQFF. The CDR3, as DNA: TGTGCCAGCAGCTTAATGTCGCAGTCCAATGAGCAGTTCTTC. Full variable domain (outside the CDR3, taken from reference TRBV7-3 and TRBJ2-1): GAGVSQTPSNKVTEKGKYVELRCDPISGHTALYWYRQSLGQGPEFLIYFQGTGAADDSGLPNDRFFAVRPEGSVSTLKIQRTERGDSAVYLCASSLMSQSNEQFFGPGTRLTVL.

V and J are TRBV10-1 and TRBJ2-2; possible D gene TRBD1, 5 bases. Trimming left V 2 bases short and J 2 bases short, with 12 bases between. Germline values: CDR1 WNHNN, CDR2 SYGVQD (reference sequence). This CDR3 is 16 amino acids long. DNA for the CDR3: TGCGCCAGCAGTGAGCGGTGGGGCCGAAACACCGGGGAGCTGTTTTTT. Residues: CASSERWGRNTGELFF.

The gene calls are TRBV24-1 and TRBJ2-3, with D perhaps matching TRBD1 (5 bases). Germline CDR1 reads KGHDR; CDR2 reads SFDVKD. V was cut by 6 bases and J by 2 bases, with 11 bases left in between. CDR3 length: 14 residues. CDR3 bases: TGTGCCACCAGTAGGGGCAGCTACACAGATACGCAGTATTTT. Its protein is CATSRGSYTDTQYF.

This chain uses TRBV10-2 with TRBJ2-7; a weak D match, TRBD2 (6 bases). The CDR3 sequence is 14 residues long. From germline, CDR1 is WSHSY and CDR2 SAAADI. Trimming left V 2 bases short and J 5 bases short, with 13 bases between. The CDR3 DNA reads TGCGCCAGCAGTGAGCCGACTAGACTCGACGAGCAGTACTTC. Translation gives CASSEPTRLDEQYF.

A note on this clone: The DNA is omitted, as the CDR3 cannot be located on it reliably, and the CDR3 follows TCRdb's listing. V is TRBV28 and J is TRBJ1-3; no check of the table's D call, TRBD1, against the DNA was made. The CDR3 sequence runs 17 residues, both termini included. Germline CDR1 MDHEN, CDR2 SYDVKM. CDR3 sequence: CASSSSGQMSSGNTIYF.

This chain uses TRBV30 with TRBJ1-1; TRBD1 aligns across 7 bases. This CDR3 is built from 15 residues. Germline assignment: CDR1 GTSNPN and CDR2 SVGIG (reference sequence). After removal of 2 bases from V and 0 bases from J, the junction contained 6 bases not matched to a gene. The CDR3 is CAWSKGQKMNTEAFF. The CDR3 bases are TGTGCCTGGAGTAAGGGACAGAAAATGAACACTGAAGCTTTCTTT.

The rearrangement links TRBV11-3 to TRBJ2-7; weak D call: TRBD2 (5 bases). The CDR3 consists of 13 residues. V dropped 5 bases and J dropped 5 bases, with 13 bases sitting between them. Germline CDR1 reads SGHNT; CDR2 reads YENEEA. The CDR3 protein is CASSQRGLHEQYF. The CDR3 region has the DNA TGTGCCAGCAGCCAAAGAGGGTTGCACGAGCAGTACTTC.

DNA of the CDR3: TGTGCCAGCTTCACAGCTTTGAACACTGAAGCTTTCTTT. This sequence encodes CASFTALNTEAFF. This chain connects TRBV27 to TRBJ1-1; D gene unclear. Germline V gives CDR1 MNHEY, CDR2 SMNVEV (reference sequence). V lost 8 bases and J lost 0, with 10 bases in between. The CDR3 extends over 13 amino acids.

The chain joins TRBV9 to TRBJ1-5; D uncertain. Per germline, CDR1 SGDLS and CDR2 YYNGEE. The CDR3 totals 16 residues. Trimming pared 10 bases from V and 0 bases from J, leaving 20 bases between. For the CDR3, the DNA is TGTGCCGCTAGCGAACTGACCCCAAATAGCAATCAGCCCCAGCATTTT. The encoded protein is CAASELTPNSNQPQHF.